This is a list of T cell receptor beta chains from one sample in a study of control samples from healthy donors and cancer patients. Sequenced by immunoSEQ multiplex PCR; TCRdb stores in-frame clones only, minus some. This table has about 410,000 clones, roughly 90% appearing once. Sequenced input: PBMCs. All receptors derive from a man aged 40-50 years with head and neck cancer. CDR3s leave out the opening cysteine and the closing phenylalanine or tryptophan. A D gene is named only where the DNA matches it firmly.

j_gene: TRBJ2-5; v_gene: TRBV7-2; d_gene: .; CDR3aa: ASSLGALQETQY
j_gene: TRBJ2-1; v_gene: TRBV10-2; d_gene: .; CDR3aa: ASSESGTPLSYNEQF
j_gene: TRBJ1-2; v_gene: TRBV4-1; d_gene: .; CDR3aa: ASSQDRPGLDGYT
j_gene: TRBJ1-1; v_gene: TRBV19; d_gene: TRBD1; CDR3aa: ASSEDRIGSTEAF
j_gene: TRBJ2-7; v_gene: TRBV4-2; d_gene: TRBD2; CDR3aa: ASSLDPSGSPHEQY
j_gene: TRBJ2-7; v_gene: TRBV9; d_gene: TRBD1; CDR3aa: ASSVRDSSYEQY
j_gene: TRBJ1-5; v_gene: TRBV6-1; d_gene: .; CDR3aa: ASSEKLGRGNQPQH
j_gene: TRBJ1-2; v_gene: TRBV19; d_gene: .; CDR3aa: ASSMGTRRNYGYT
j_gene: TRBJ1-1; v_gene: TRBV7-6; d_gene: .; CDR3aa: ASSLDGRPNTEAF
j_gene: TRBJ2-1; v_gene: TRBV11-3; d_gene: .; CDR3aa: ASSLTGRYNEQF
j_gene: TRBJ2-6; v_gene: TRBV19; d_gene: .; CDR3aa: ASSLRDFGANVLT
j_gene: TRBJ1-1; v_gene: TRBV5-1; d_gene: .; CDR3aa: ASSPYGMNTEAF
j_gene: TRBJ1-5; v_gene: TRBV15; d_gene: .; CDR3aa: ATSRDQAVGAQH
j_gene: TRBJ1-3; v_gene: TRBV18; d_gene: .; CDR3aa: ASSPIVLSGNTIY
j_gene: TRBJ1-5; v_gene: TRBV6-5; d_gene: .; CDR3aa: ASSYAGRAGNQPQH
j_gene: TRBJ2-7; v_gene: TRBV6-2/TRBV6-3; d_gene: TRBD2; CDR3aa: ASSYPGAGDYEQY
j_gene: TRBJ2-5; v_gene: TRBV7-2; d_gene: .; CDR3aa: ASSLAAGTLKETQY
j_gene: TRBJ1-4; v_gene: TRBV4-2; d_gene: .; CDR3aa: ASSQEHSLKNEKLF
j_gene: TRBJ2-7; v_gene: TRBV9; d_gene: TRBD2; CDR3aa: ASSSGLADSYEQY
j_gene: TRBJ2-3; v_gene: TRBV6-4; d_gene: TRBD2; CDR3aa: ASSDSASGGDTQY
j_gene: TRBJ2-3; v_gene: TRBV27; d_gene: TRBD2; CDR3aa: ASAYGTSGGRGFYTQY
j_gene: TRBJ1-1; v_gene: TRBV10-3; d_gene: TRBD1; CDR3aa: AISPTGRGTEAF
j_gene: TRBJ1-2; v_gene: TRBV6-5; d_gene: .; CDR3aa: ASSYSIGGGGYT
j_gene: TRBJ2-3; v_gene: TRBV6-6; d_gene: .; CDR3aa: ASSKIRGAGSDTQY
j_gene: TRBJ1-2; v_gene: TRBV19; d_gene: .; CDR3aa: ASSMVGARVSYGYT
j_gene: TRBJ1-1; v_gene: TRBV12-3/TRBV12-4; d_gene: .; CDR3aa: ASSFGGNTEAF
j_gene: TRBJ2-7; v_gene: TRBV6-5; d_gene: .; CDR3aa: ASSYSGIETSYEQY
j_gene: TRBJ1-5; v_gene: TRBV23-1; d_gene: .; CDR3aa: ASSQSWGGLPNQPQH
j_gene: TRBJ1-2; v_gene: TRBV10-3; d_gene: .; CDR3aa: AISDRGIYGYT
j_gene: TRBJ2-3; v_gene: TRBV2; d_gene: .; CDR3aa: ASSEGIVDSSTDTQY
j_gene: TRBJ2-1; v_gene: TRBV9; d_gene: .; CDR3aa: ASSAPQQEQF
j_gene: TRBJ2-7; v_gene: TRBV28; d_gene: .; CDR3aa: ASALGASPSTYEQY
j_gene: TRBJ2-6; v_gene: TRBV6-1; d_gene: .; CDR3aa: ASSDPQGSGANVLT
j_gene: TRBJ1-2; v_gene: TRBV3-1/TRBV3-2; d_gene: .; CDR3aa: ASSQDVAIYGYT
j_gene: TRBJ1-4; v_gene: TRBV7-9; d_gene: .; CDR3aa: ASSSWLGNAEKLF
j_gene: TRBJ2-2; v_gene: TRBV7-9; d_gene: TRBD1; CDR3aa: ASSRKQGAGPGELF
j_gene: TRBJ1-1; v_gene: TRBV5-1; d_gene: .; CDR3aa: ASSPGESGRAF
j_gene: TRBJ1-1; v_gene: TRBV4-2; d_gene: .; CDR3aa: ASSQDLGRNTEAF
j_gene: TRBJ1-6; v_gene: TRBV6-2/TRBV6-3; d_gene: TRBD1; CDR3aa: ASSRQGNSPLH
j_gene: TRBJ1-2; v_gene: TRBV5-1; d_gene: .; CDR3aa: ASSSPADYGYT
j_gene: TRBJ2-3; v_gene: TRBV21-1; d_gene: .; CDR3aa: ASSKGTSGGMDTQY
j_gene: TRBJ1-1; v_gene: TRBV9; d_gene: .; CDR3aa: ASSSTAGNTEAF
j_gene: TRBJ2-6; v_gene: TRBV28; d_gene: TRBD1; CDR3aa: ASKSDRGSSGANVLT
j_gene: TRBJ1-1; v_gene: TRBV11-2; d_gene: .; CDR3aa: ASSLFYGPSGDTEAF
j_gene: TRBJ2-2; v_gene: TRBV28; d_gene: TRBD1; CDR3aa: ASSLHQGQGHTGELF
j_gene: TRBJ1-2; v_gene: TRBV18; d_gene: .; CDR3aa: ASSPAVRERGYT
j_gene: TRBJ2-1; v_gene: TRBV27; d_gene: TRBD2; CDR3aa: ASSLRGTGTSGIRRF
j_gene: TRBJ2-7; v_gene: TRBV20-1; d_gene: .; CDR3aa: SGRGIYEQY
j_gene: TRBJ1-1; v_gene: TRBV11-3; d_gene: .; CDR3aa: ASSLTLNTEAF
j_gene: TRBJ2-1; v_gene: TRBV9; d_gene: .; CDR3aa: ASSSQGTVYNEQF